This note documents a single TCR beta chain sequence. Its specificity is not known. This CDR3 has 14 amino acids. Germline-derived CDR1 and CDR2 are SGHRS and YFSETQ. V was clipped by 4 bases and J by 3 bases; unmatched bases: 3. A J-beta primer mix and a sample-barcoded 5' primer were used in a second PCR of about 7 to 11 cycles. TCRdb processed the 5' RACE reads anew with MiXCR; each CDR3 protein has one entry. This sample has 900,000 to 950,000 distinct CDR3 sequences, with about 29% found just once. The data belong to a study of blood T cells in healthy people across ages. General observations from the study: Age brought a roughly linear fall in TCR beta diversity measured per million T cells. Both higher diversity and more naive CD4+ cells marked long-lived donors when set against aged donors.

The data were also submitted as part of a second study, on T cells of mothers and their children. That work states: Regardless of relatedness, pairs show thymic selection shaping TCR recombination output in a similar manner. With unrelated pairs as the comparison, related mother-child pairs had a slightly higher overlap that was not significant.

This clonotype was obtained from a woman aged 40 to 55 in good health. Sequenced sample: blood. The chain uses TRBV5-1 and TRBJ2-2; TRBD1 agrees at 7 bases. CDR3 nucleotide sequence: TGCGCCAGCAGCCAGGGACAGCACACCGGGGAGCTGTTTTTT. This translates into CASSQGQHTGELFF.